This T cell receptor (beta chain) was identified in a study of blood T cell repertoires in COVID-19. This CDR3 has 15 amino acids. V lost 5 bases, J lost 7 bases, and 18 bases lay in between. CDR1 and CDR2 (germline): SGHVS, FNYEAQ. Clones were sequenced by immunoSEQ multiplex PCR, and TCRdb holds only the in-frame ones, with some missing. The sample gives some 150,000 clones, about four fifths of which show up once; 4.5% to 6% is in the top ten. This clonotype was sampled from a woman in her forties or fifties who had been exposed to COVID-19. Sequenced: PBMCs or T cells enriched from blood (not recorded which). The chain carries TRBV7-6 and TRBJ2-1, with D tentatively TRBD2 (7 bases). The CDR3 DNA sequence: TGTGCCAGCAGCCAGGAAGGGGGGGGCTTGAATGAGCAGTTCTTC. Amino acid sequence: CASSQEGGGLNEQFF.